This T cell receptor (beta chain) is from a study of OX40 agonist ivuxolimab in advanced cancers. Study-level information: Therapy given before enrollment (anti-PD-1, anti-PD-L1 or anti-CTLA-4) was allowed, and approximately 40% had some. Regarding the study as a whole: Low normalized T-cell clonal expansion also characterized some of the nonresponders. Expanded clones were, on average, more numerous in CD8+ T cells than in CD4+.

Comment on this clone: Its antigen is unknown.

Sequencing used immunoSEQ multiplex PCR; TCRdb keeps in-frame clones, though not all of them. The sample lists more than 50,000 clones; around 85% were seen once. CDR3 size: 16 residues. Per germline, CDR1 SGDLS and CDR2 YYNGEE. V was clipped by 2 bases and J by 1 base; unmatched bases: 4. The input for sequencing was CD4+ or CD8+ T cells sorted from blood, taken in a trial of the OX40 agonist ivuxolimab. J is TRBJ2-2 and V is TRBV9, with 8 bases fitting TRBD2. This sequence originates from an adult with an advanced solid tumor such as melanoma, head and neck, liver or kidney cancer. The CDR3 loop reads CASSVAAGGNTGELFF. As DNA, the CDR3 is TGTGCCAGCAGCGTCGCGGCGGGAGGGAACACCGGGGAGCTGTTTTTT.